Following are 16 T cell receptor beta chains from one sample sequenced in a study of CD8 T cells in ankylosing spondylitis. MiXCR, applied by TCRdb to the 5' RACE reads, yields one record per CDR3 protein. Of about 160,000 distinct CDR3 sequences listed, around a tenth are singletons. The sequencing input was blood, either unsorted or a sorted T cell fraction (not recorded which). The source is a female donor with ankylosing spondylitis or in good health (not recorded which).

At least ten counts were recorded for this clonotype. The chain joins TRBV7-9 to TRBJ2-1, with D perhaps matching TRBD1 (5 bases). Germline lookup yields CDR1 SEHNR and CDR2 FQNEAQ (reference sequence). With 4 bases removed from V and 5 bases from J, the gap between germline ends came to 12 bases. This CDR3 region has 14 residues. CDR3 sequence: CASSSRGYNNEQFF. CDR3 nucleotide sequence: TGTGCCAGCAGCTCTAGGGGCTACAACAATGAGCAGTTCTTC.

Many counts were recorded for this clonotype. Here the CDR3 reads CARGKPQHF. As DNA, the CDR3 is TGTGCCAGGGGTAAGCCCCAGCATTTT. This chain uses TRBV21-1 with TRBJ1-5. TRBV21-1 is recorded as a pseudogene. There are 9 residues in the CDR3.

There are many counts of this clonotype. The CDR3 nucleotides are TGTGCCAGCAGTTTGGGGGACCGTCGAGACAATGAGCAGTTCTTC. Translation: CASSLGDRRDNEQFF. The chain couples TRBV12-3 or TRBV12-4 to TRBJ2-1; either TRBD1 or TRBD2 may fit D (5 bases each). The CDR3 contains 15 residues. V gave up 3 bases and J gave up 5 bases, with 14 bases separating them.

The chain carries TRBV7-6 and TRBJ2-3, with 9 bases aligning to TRBD2. The CDR3 is made up of 17 amino acids. V shed 3 bases, J shed 4 bases, and the junction held 11 bases outside the gene matches. Germline V gene sequence: CDR1 SGHVS, CDR2 FNYEAQ. CDR3 amino acids: CASSFGLSAGGADTQYF. In DNA form, the CDR3 reads TGTGCCAGCAGCTTCGGTCTCTCAGCGGGAGGTGCAGATACGCAGTATTTT.

This clonotype has only a few counts. The chain recombines TRBV27 with TRBJ2-7; D is undetermined. Germline V gene data show CDR1 as MNHEY and CDR2 as SMNVEV (reference sequence). This CDR3 has 14 amino acids. Trimming stripped 0 bases from V and 3 bases from J, with 9 bases between. CDR3 coding DNA: TGTGCCAGCAGTTTATCGATGAATTTCTACGAGCAGTACTTC. This sequence encodes CASSLSMNFYEQYF.

Many counts were recorded for this clonotype. CDR3 sequence reads: CASSYGLAGVYEQYF. The CDR3, as DNA: TGTGCCAGCAGTTACGGACTAGCGGGAGTGTACGAGCAGTACTTC. This chain connects TRBV6-2 or TRBV6-3 to TRBJ2-7; 13 bases agree with TRBD2. This CDR3 has 15 residues. V lost 2 bases, J lost 4 bases, and 2 bases stayed unmatched. Germline CDR1 MNHEY, CDR2 SVGEGT.

Only a few counts were recorded for this clonotype. The chain links TRBV21-1 to TRBJ2-1; TRBD1 is the table's D call, not checked against the DNA. TRBV21-1 is noted as a pseudogene. The CDR3 covers 17 residues. This CDR3 is CASSKTPRELPNNEQFF. CDR3 coding DNA: TGTGCCAGCAGCAAAACCCCCCGGGAGCTCCCTAATAATGAGCAGTTCTTC.

This rearrangement joins TRBV6-2 or TRBV6-3 to TRBJ1-4; D remains ambiguous. The CDR3 has 12 amino acids. Germline loops: CDR1 MNHEY, CDR2 SVGEGT. Deletions cut 8 bases from V and 7 bases from J, with 11 bases between. As DNA, the CDR3 is TGTGCCAGCGGCCTCCGGGGTGAAAAACTGTTTTTT. Translated: CASGLRGEKLFF.

This clonotype was found a few times. The chain couples TRBV2 to TRBJ2-1; D unclear. V shed 0 bases and J shed 6 bases, with 15 bases lying between them. From germline, CDR1 is SNHLY and CDR2 FYNNEI. The CDR3 contains 16 residues. CDR3 coding DNA: TGTGCCAGCAGTGAAGCGCAGGTCCTTTTTTTCAATGAGCAGTTCTTC. As protein: CASSEAQVLFFNEQFF.

The chain uses TRBV29-1 and TRBJ2-7; TRBD2 matches at 10 bases. J was trimmed by 3 bases and V by 4 bases; bases with no gene match: 6. The CDR3 consists of 14 residues. CDR1 SQVTM and CDR2 ANQGSEA come from the germline V gene. The CDR3 loop is CSVATSGPYYEQYF. CDR3 nucleotide sequence: TGCAGCGTTGCGACTAGCGGGCCTTACTACGAGCAGTACTTC.

The chain's CDR3 is CASRLTSGYGYNEQFF. The CDR3 DNA reads TGTGCCAGCAGATTGACTAGCGGGTATGGTTACAATGAGCAGTTCTTC. This chain joins TRBV27 and TRBJ2-1, with 10 positions matching TRBD2. This CDR3 region has 16 residues. Germline CDR1 reads MNHEY; CDR2 reads SMNVEV (reference sequence). V trimming: 6 bases; J trimming: 4 bases; junction bases outside the gene matches: 9.

The chain couples TRBV4-3 to TRBJ2-3; D ambiguous. Trimming left V 4 bases short and J 6 bases short, with 11 bases between. This CDR3 is built from 13 residues. Germline lookup yields CDR1 LGHNA and CDR2 YSLEER. This chain's CDR3 is CASSRMVGDTQYF. The DNA for the CDR3 is TGCGCCAGCAGCCGGATGGTCGGGGATACGCAGTATTTT.

This clonotype was seen a handful of times. The V and J genes are TRBV5-1 and TRBJ2-6; TRBD1 agrees at 9 bases. The CDR3 is 17 amino acids. J was trimmed by 0 bases and V by 4 bases; bases with no gene match: 5. Germline CDR1 SGHRS, CDR2 YFSETQ. The DNA for the CDR3 is TGCGCCAGCAGCACCGGGACAGGGCACTCTGGGGCCAACGTCCTGACTTTC. Protein product: CASSTGTGHSGANVLTF.

The genes are TRBV7-2 and TRBJ2-6; D is ambiguous. Germline V gives CDR1 SGHTA, CDR2 FQGNSA. The CDR3 runs 14 residues. V was clipped by 2 bases and J by 0 bases, with 2 bases between them. CDR3 nucleotides: TGTGCCAGCAGCTTAATCTCTGGGGCCAACGTCCTGACTTTC. It yields the protein CASSLISGANVLTF.

This clonotype was detected ten times or more. The chain couples TRBV14 to TRBJ2-7; D is undetermined. The CDR3 consists of 14 residues. With 1 base removed from V and 5 bases from J, the gap between germline ends came to 12 bases. Germline loops: CDR1 SGHDN, CDR2 FVKESK. For the CDR3, the DNA is TGTGCCAGCAGCCAAGTAAATAGCATCCACGAGCAGTACTTC. This encodes CASSQVNSIHEQYF.

This clonotype showed up just a few times. The J gene is TRBJ2-5, the V gene TRBV6-6, with 7 nucleotides matching TRBD2. The CDR3 runs 11 residues. Germline assignment: CDR1 MNHNY and CDR2 SVGAGI (reference sequence). This CDR3 reads CTQTGGETQYF. The CDR3 region has the DNA TGTACACAGACGGGAGGAGAGACCCAGTACTTC.